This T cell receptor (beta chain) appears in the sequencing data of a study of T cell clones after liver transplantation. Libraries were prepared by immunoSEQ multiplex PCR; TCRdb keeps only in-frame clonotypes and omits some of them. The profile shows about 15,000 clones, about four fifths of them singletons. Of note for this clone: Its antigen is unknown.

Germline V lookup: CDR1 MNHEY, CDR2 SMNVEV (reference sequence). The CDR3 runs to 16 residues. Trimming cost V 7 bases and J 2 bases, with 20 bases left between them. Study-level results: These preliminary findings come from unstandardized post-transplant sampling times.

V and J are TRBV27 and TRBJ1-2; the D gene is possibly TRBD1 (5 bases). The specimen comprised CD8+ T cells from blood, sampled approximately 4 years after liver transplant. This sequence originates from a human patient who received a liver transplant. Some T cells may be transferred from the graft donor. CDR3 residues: CASNPGVTDRNYGYTF. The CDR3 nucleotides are TGTGCCAGCAATCCGGGGGTGACCGATAGGAACTATGGCTACACCTTC.